The rows below give T cell receptor beta chains drawn from one sample of a study of beta chain features in type 1 diabetes. The method was immunoSEQ multiplex PCR; TCRdb's version includes in-frame clones alone and lacks a portion of them. The data hold fewer than 900,000 clones, with roughly 15% observed a single time. Sequenced sample: naive CD4+ T cells from blood. Source of these receptors: a woman between 18 and 30 years old in good health. CDR3s include the opening cysteine and the closing phenylalanine or tryptophan. The D gene is left open where the match is weak. The listing skips clone size in some rows; elsewhere it reads once, few, many or a size class.

V	size	J	D	CDR3	DNA
TRBV28	few	TRBJ2-7	-	CASSLRGEQYF	TGTGCCAGCAGTTTGAGAGGCGAGCAGTACTTC
TRBV28	few	TRBJ2-1	TRBD2	CASSPPSGSSSRDEQFF	TGTGCCAGCAGTCCCCCTAGCGGGAGTTCTAGTAGGGATGAGCAGTTCTTC
TRBV28	-	TRBJ2-1	TRBD1	CASSGAGQGAHEQFF	TGTGCCAGCAGTGGGGCGGGACAGGGGGCGCATGAGCAGTTCTTC
TRBV7-2	few	TRBJ2-5	TRBD2	CASSTGLAGEGETQYF	TGTGCCAGCAGCACCGGACTAGCGGGAGAAGGAGAGACCCAGTACTTC
TRBV28	-	TRBJ2-4	-	CASSLAGPAKNIQYF	TGTGCCAGCAGTTTAGCGGGCCCAGCCAAAAACATTCAGTACTTC
TRBV19	few	TRBJ2-5	-	CASSIRETQYF	TGTGCCAGTAGTATAAGAGAGACCCAGTACTTC
TRBV28	few	TRBJ2-6	-	CASTRPGLGANVLTF	TGTGCCAGCACCAGGCCCGGCCTCGGGGCCAACGTCCTGACTTTC
TRBV7-2	few	TRBJ2-5	TRBD2	CASSLLQLAGKQETQYF	TGTGCCAGCAGCTTATTGCAACTAGCGGGAAAACAAGAGACCCAGTACTTC
TRBV28	-	TRBJ2-2	-	CASSFDRLGGVTGELFF	TGTGCCAGCAGTTTTGACAGACTAGGCGGCGTCACCGGGGAGCTGTTTTTT
TRBV7-9	few	TRBJ2-3	TRBD2	CASSSQKAGLADSTDTQYF	TGTGCCAGCAGCTCTCAAAAGGCAGGACTAGCAGATAGCACAGATACGCAGTATTTT
TRBV28	few	TRBJ2-2	TRBD1	CASGGQGAWTGELFF	TGTGCCAGCGGAGGACAGGGGGCTTGGACCGGGGAGCTGTTTTTT
TRBV11-2	-	TRBJ1-2	TRBD1	CASSLDRDRGYTF	TGTGCCAGCAGCCTCGACAGGGATCGAGGCTACACCTTC
TRBV18	-	TRBJ2-1	-	CASSPPGSPYNEQFF	TGTGCCAGCTCACCACCAGGGTCACCCTACAATGAGCAGTTCTTC
TRBV7-2	few	TRBJ2-1	-	CASSFNYNEQFF	TGTGCCAGCAGCTTTAACTACAATGAGCAGTTCTTC
TRBV14	few	TRBJ2-1	-	CASSRSLSNRNNEQFF	TGTGCCAGCAGCCGCTCCCTCAGCAATCGGAACAATGAGCAGTTCTTC
TRBV4-1	few	TRBJ2-7	TRBD1	CASSQNRGRAYEQYF	TGCGCCAGCAGCCAAAACAGGGGTCGGGCCTACGAGCAGTACTTC
TRBV9	-	TRBJ2-1	-	CASSVEAGAGANEQFF	TGTGCCAGCAGCGTAGAAGCAGGCGCTGGGGCCAATGAGCAGTTCTTC
TRBV19	few	TRBJ2-1	TRBD2	CASRPSGARSGEQFF	TGTGCCAGTAGACCAAGCGGGGCCCGAAGCGGTGAGCAGTTCTTC
TRBV2	-	TRBJ2-7	TRBD2	CASAIVAGAGEQYF	TGTGCCAGCGCTATAGTAGCGGGAGCCGGCGAGCAGTACTTC
TRBV28	-	TRBJ2-1	-	CASSFVYNEQFF	TGTGCCAGCAGTTTTGTATACAATGAGCAGTTCTTC
TRBV7-8	few	TRBJ2-7	-	CASSLTGRPYEQYF	TGTGCCAGCAGCTTGACCGGACGGCCGTACGAGCAGTACTTC
TRBV4-2	-	TRBJ1-5	-	CASSQDGQATQPQHF	TGTGCCAGCAGCCAAGATGGCCAGGCGACTCAGCCCCAGCATTTT
TRBV19	few	TRBJ2-4	-	CASSPFKNIQYF	TGTGCCAGTAGTCCGTTCAAAAACATTCAGTACTTC
TRBV4-3	-	TRBJ1-2	TRBD1	CASSQDPDRLYGYTF	TGCGCCAGCAGCCAAGATCCGGACAGGTTATATGGCTACACCTTC
TRBV28	-	TRBJ1-5	TRBD1	CASSRSDRNNQPQHF	TGTGCCAGCAGTCGATCGGACAGGAACAATCAGCCCCAGCATTTT
TRBV28	-	TRBJ1-1	-	CASSLGGNVLEGAFF	TGTGCCAGCAGTTTGGGGGGGAATGTTCTAGAGGGAGCTTTCTTT
TRBV28	-	TRBJ1-2	TRBD1	CASTIRTGGYGYTF	TGTGCCAGCACTATCCGGACAGGGGGATATGGCTACACCTTC
TRBV7-2	-	TRBJ2-7	-	CASSLGVSGSYEQYF	TGTGCCAGCAGCTTAGGGGTTAGCGGATCGTACGAGCAGTACTTC
TRBV5-4	-	TRBJ1-2	-	CASSLGSENNYGYTF	TGTGCCAGCAGCTTGGGGTCAGAAAATAACTATGGCTACACCTTC
TRBV11-1	-	TRBJ2-2	-	CASSLVPGANTGELFF	TGTGCCAGCAGCTTAGTCCCAGGGGCGAACACCGGGGAGCTGTTTTTT
TRBV25-1	-	TRBJ2-7	-	CATSPAGHYEQYF	TGTGCCACCTCTCCCGCGGGGCACTACGAGCAGTACTTC
TRBV27	-	TRBJ2-1	-	CASSLHGRSNEQFF	TGTGCCAGCAGTTTGCATGGGCGCTCCAATGAGCAGTTCTTC
TRBV27	-	TRBJ2-2	-	CASRPIPRSWPSRSTGELFF	TGTGCCAGCAGGCCTATCCCCAGAAGCTGGCCTAGTCGAAGTACGGGGGAGCTGTTTTTT
TRBV6-5	few	TRBJ2-7	TRBD1	CASSYGGTGPYEQYF	TGTGCCAGCAGTTACGGGGGGACAGGACCCTACGAGCAGTACTTC
TRBV28	-	TRBJ1-2	-	CASSPRRNYGYTF	TGTGCCAGCAGTCCCCGACGTAACTATGGCTACACCTTC
TRBV7-2	few	TRBJ2-1	TRBD2	CASSLEAGRQFF	TGTGCCAGCAGCTTAGAAGCGGGACGGCAGTTCTTC
TRBV28	few	TRBJ2-4	-	CASRQPLLNIQYF	TGTGCCAGCAGACAGCCCCTCCTAAACATTCAGTACTTC
TRBV27	few	TRBJ2-7	-	CASSLSISSGGQTTYEQYF	TGTGCCAGCAGTTTATCGATTTCGTCCGGGGGGCAGACGACCTACGAGCAGTACTTC
TRBV7-3	few	TRBJ2-3	-	CASSLRGSSSSHYTDTQYF	TGTGCCAGCAGCTTACGCGGAAGCTCCTCCTCGCACTACACAGATACGCAGTATTTT
TRBV28	-	TRBJ2-7	TRBD1	CASGQENYEQYF	TGTGCCAGCGGACAGGAGAACTACGAGCAGTACTTC
TRBV28	-	TRBJ2-7	TRBD1	CASIDRGTYEQYF	TGTGCCAGCATCGACAGGGGTACCTACGAGCAGTACTTC
TRBV6-6	-	TRBJ2-7	-	CASRLGQHSYEQYF	TGTGCCAGCCGGTTAGGACAGCACTCCTACGAGCAGTACTTC
TRBV6-6	few	TRBJ1-2	TRBD1	CASSSRDRLGYTF	TGTGCCAGCAGTTCCCGGGACAGGCTTGGCTACACCTTC
TRBV7-9	-	TRBJ2-5	TRBD2	CASSIAGAWETQYF	TGTGCCAGTAGTATAGCGGGAGCATGGGAGACCCAGTACTTC
TRBV4-2	-	TRBJ2-7	TRBD1	CASSTGDRTYEQYF	TGTGCCAGCAGTACAGGGGACAGGACCTACGAGCAGTACTTC
TRBV15	-	TRBJ1-4	TRBD1	CATSRGTVATNEKLFF	TGTGCCACCAGCAGGGGGACAGTTGCAACTAATGAAAAACTGTTTTTT
TRBV7-9	few	TRBJ2-3	TRBD1	CASSSGQGARF	TGTGCCAGCAGCTCGGGACAGGGGGCCCGTTTT
TRBV18	few	TRBJ2-7	-	CASSLTSGTFYEQYF	TGTGCCAGCTCGCTAACTAGTGGGACTTTCTACGAGCAGTACTTC
TRBV7-8	-	TRBJ2-7	-	CASSLRTGPDEQYF	TGTGCCAGCAGCCTTAGGACGGGTCCTGACGAGCAGTACTTC
TRBV5-1	few	TRBJ1-1	-	CASSSRETGNTEAFF	TGCGCCAGCAGCTCAAGGGAGACGGGGAACACTGAAGCTTTCTTT
TRBV7-9	few	TRBJ2-7	TRBD2	CASSLLATSGRGEQYF	TGTGCCAGCAGCTTATTAGCGACTAGCGGGAGGGGCGAGCAGTACTTC
TRBV7-2	few	TRBJ1-1	-	CASSKGRGRNTEAFF	TGTGCCAGCAGCAAAGGAAGGGGCAGGAACACTGAAGCTTTCTTT
TRBV29-1	-	TRBJ2-7	-	CSASRSSYEQYF	TGCAGCGCGTCACGAAGCTCCTACGAGCAGTACTTC
TRBV18	-	TRBJ2-7	TRBD1	CASSPGTGIYEQYF	TGTGCCAGCTCACCCGGGACAGGGATTTACGAGCAGTACTTC